This note documents a single T cell receptor beta chain sequence. The data were taken from a study of blood T cell repertoires in COVID-19. Study as a whole: Both acute and convalescent COVID-19 samples were obtained from the United States, Italy and Spain. The analysed material was cDNA or gDNA that came from T cells, B-cell-depleted T cells, or PBMCs.

This CDR3 spans 14 amino acids. V was clipped by 4 bases and J by 10 bases; unmatched bases: 12. Germline values: CDR1 SGHRS, CDR2 YFSETQ. Per the study methods: Estimated nucleated cell counts came from reference gene primer amplification. Sequencing used immunoSEQ multiplex PCR; TCRdb keeps in-frame clones, though not all of them. The V and J calls and the clone size are those of that table, but D and trimming were determined from the DNA. This sample has 150,000 to 200,000 clones, with roughly nine tenths found just once. The chain is built from TRBV5-1 and TRBJ1-2; 8 nucleotides line up with TRBD1. The sequencing sample was made of peripheral blood. This receptor was identified in a man in his 70s with acute or convalescent COVID-19. DNA of the CDR3: TGCGCCAGCAGCATTGGGACAGGCGGAGTCGACTACACCTTC. This gives the protein CASSIGTGGVDYTF.